The source of this T cell receptor beta chain is a study of shared clonotypes between healthy human individuals. Using immunoSEQ multiplex PCR, the repertoire was profiled, and TCRdb retains in-frame clones only, with some absent. The sample carries about 660,000 clones, around 67% recorded once. Germline V gene data show CDR1 as MNHEY and CDR2 as SMNVEV (reference sequence). Trimming cost V 2 bases and J 2 bases; bases outside gene matches: 4. The CDR3 has 16 residues. The receptor was isolated from a woman in her twenties or thirties in good health. The specimen was memory CD4+ T cells sorted from blood. Specified subset: CD45RA-negative fraction. The V gene is TRBV27, the J gene TRBJ2-3; 10 positions agree with TRBD1. The CDR3 nucleotides are TGTGCCAGCAGTTTACTCGGGACAGGGGACACAGATACGCAGTATTTT. It translates to CASSLLGTGDTDTQYF.